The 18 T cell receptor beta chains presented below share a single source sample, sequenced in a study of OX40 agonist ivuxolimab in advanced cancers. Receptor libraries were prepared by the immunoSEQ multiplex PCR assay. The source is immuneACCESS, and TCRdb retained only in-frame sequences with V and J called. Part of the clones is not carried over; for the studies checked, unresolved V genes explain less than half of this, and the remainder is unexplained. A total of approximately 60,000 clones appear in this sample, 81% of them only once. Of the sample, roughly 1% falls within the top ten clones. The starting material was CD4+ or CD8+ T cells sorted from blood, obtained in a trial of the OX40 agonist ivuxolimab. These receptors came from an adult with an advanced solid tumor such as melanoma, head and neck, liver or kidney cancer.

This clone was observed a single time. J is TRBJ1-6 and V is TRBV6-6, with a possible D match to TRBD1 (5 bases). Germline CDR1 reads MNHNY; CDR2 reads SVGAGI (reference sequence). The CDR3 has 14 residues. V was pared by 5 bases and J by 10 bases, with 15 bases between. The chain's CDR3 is CASSQLGGRSPLHF. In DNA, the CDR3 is TGTGCCAGCAGTCAACTCGGGGGGAGGTCACCCCTCCACTTT.

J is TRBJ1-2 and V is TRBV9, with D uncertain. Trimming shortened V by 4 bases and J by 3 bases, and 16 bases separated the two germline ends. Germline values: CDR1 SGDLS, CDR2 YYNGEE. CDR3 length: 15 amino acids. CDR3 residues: CASSPRRADYYGYTF. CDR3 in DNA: TGTGCCAGCAGCCCCCGGAGAGCCGATTACTATGGCTACACCTTC.

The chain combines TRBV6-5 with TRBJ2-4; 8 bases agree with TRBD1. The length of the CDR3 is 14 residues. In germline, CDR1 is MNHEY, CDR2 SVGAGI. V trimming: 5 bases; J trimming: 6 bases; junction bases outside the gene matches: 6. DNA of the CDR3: TGTGCCAGCAGTGAAACAGGGGGTGGAAACATTCAGTACTTC. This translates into CASSETGGGNIQYF.

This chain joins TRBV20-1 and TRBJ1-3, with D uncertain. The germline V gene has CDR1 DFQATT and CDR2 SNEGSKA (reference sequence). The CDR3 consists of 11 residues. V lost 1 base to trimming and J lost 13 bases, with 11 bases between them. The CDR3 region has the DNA TGCAGTGCTAGAGCCCCCCAAGGAATATATTTT. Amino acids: CSARAPQGIYF.

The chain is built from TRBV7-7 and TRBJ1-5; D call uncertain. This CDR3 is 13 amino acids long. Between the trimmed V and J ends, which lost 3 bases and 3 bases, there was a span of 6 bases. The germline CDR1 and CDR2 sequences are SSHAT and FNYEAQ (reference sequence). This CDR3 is CASSLGPNQPQHF. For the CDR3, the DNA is TGTGCCAGCAGCTTGGGCCCCAATCAGCCCCAGCATTTT.

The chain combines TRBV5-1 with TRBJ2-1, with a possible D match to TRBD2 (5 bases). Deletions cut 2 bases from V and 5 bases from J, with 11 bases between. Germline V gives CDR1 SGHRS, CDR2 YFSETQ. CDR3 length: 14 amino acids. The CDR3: CASSLGPGNNEQFF. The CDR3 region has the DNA TGCGCCAGCAGCTTAGGTCCGGGGAACAATGAGCAGTTCTTC. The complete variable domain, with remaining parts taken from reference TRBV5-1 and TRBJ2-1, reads KAGVTQTPRYLIKTRGQQVTLSCSPISGHRSVSWYQQTPGQGLQFLFEYFSETQRNKGNFPGRFSGRQFSNSRSEMNVSTLELGDSALYLCASSLGPGNNEQFFGPGTRLTVL.

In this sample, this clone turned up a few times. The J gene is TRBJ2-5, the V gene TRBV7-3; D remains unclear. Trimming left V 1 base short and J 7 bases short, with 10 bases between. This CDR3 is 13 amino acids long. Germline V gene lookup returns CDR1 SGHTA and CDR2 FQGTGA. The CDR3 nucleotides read TGTGCCAGCAGCTTAATACCACTGGGGACCCAGTACTTC. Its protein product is CASSLIPLGTQYF.

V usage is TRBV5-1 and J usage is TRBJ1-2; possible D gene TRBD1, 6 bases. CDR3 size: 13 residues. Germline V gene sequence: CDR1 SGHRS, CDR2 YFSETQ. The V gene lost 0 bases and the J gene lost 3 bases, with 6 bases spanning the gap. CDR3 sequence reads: CASSLGTDYGYTF. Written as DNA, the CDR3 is TGCGCCAGCAGCTTGGGGACAGACTATGGCTACACCTTC.

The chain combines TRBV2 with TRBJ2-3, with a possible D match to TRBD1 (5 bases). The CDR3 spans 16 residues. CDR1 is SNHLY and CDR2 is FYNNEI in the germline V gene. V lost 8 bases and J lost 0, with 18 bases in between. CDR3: CASGKGARGSTDTQYF. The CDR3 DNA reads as TGTGCCAGCGGAAAAGGGGCTCGCGGTAGCACAGATACGCAGTATTTT. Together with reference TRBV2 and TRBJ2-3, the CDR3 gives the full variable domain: EPEVTQTPSHQVTQMGQEVILRCVPISNHLYFYWYRQILGQKVEFLVSFYNNEISEKSEIFDDQFSVERPDGSNFTLKIRSTKLEDSAMYFCASGKGARGSTDTQYFGPGTRLTVL.

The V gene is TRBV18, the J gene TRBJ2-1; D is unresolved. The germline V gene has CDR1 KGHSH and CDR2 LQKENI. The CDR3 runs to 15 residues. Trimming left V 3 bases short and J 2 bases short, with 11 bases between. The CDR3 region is CASSPPERTYNEQFF. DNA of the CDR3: TGTGCCAGCTCACCTCCTGAGAGGACCTACAATGAGCAGTTCTTC.

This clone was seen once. The CDR3 coding sequence is TGTGCCAGCAGCGGAAGACAGGGCTCTTATGGCTACACCTTC. It specifies CASSGRQGSYGYTF. The rearrangement joins TRBV5-5 to TRBJ1-2, with 7 bases fitting TRBD1. Trimming at V came to 4 bases and at J to 5 bases, leaving 8 bases not matched to a gene. The CDR3 length is 14 residues. Germline V gene lookup returns CDR1 SGHKS and CDR2 YYEKEE (reference sequence). The complete variable domain, with remaining parts taken from reference TRBV5-5 and TRBJ1-2, reads DAGVTQSPTHLIKTRGQQVTLRCSPISGHKSVSWYQQVLGQGPQFIFQYYEKEERGRGNFPDRFSARQFPNYSSELNVNALLLGDSALYLCASSGRQGSYGYTFGSGTRLTVV.

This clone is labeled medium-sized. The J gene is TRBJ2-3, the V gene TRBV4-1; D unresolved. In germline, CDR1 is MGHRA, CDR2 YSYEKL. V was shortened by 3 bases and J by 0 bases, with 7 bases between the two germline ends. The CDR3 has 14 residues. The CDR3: CASSQTTSTDTQYF. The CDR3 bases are TGCGCCAGCAGCCAGACGACTAGCACAGATACGCAGTATTTT.

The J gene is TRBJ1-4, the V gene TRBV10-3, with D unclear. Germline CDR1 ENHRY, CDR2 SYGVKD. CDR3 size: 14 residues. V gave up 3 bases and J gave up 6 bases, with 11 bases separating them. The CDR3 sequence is CAISDEGADEKLFF. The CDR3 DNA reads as TGTGCCATCAGTGACGAGGGTGCGGATGAAAAACTGTTTTTT.

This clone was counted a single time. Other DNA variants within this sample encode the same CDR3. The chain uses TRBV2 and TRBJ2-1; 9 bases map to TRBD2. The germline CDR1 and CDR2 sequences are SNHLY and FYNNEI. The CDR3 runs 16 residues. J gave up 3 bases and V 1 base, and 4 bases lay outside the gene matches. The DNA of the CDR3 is TGTGCCAGCAGTGAAGTTAGACTAGCGGTCTACAATGAGCAGTTCTTC. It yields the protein CASSEVRLAVYNEQFF.

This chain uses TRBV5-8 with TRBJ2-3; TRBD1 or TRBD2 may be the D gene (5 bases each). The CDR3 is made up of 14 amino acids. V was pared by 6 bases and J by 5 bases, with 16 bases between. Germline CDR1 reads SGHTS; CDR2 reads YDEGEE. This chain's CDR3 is CASTRDGTGDTQYF. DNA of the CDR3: TGTGCCAGCACCCGGGACGGGACGGGAGATACGCAGTATTTT.

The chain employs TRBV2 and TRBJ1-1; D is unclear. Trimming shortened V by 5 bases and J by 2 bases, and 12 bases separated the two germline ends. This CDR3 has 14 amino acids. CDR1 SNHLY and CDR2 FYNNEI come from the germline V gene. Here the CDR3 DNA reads TGTGCCAGCAGTCCACGGCCCCCTAACACTGAAGCTTTCTTT. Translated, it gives CASSPRPPNTEAFF.

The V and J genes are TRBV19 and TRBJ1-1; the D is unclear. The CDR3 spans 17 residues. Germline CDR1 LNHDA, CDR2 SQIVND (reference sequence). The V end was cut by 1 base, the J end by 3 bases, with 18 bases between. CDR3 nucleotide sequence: TGTGCCAGTAGTATAGCCCTCGGAGCCGCAATGGACACTGAAGCTTTCTTT. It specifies CASSIALGAAMDTEAFF.

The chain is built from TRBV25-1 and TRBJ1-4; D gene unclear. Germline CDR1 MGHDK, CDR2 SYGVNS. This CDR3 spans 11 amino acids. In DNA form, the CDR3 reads TGTATCCAGCCAACTAATGAAAAACTGTTTTTT. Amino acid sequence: CIQPTNEKLFF.